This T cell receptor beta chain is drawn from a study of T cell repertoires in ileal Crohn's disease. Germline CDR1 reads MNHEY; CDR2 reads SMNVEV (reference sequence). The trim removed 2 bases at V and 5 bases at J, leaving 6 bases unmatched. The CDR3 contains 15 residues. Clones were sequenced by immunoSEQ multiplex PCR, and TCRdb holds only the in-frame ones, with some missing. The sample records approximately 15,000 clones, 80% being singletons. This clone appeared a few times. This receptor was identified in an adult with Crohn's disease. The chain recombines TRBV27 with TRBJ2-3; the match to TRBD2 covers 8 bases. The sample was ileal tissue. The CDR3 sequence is CASSLSSGAVDTQYF. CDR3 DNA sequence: TGTGCCAGCAGTTTAAGTAGCGGGGCCGTAGATACGCAGTATTTT.